This paragraph reports one T cell receptor beta chain. The antigen remains unidentified. The data were obtained in a study of chemoradiotherapy in HPV16-positive cancers. TCRdb's table, derived via immunoSEQ multiplex PCR, lists solely in-frame clones and lacks some. In the table there are just over 3,000 clones, roughly 90% of which are singletons. Germline CDR1 reads SGHRS; CDR2 reads YFSETQ. The CDR3 is 13 amino acids. Trimming took off 1 base at V and 4 bases at J, with 8 bases between the two ends. Regarding the study as a whole: HPV-specific T cells were functionally defined from only two HPV16-positive patients.

The material was tumor tissue, obtained from a patient who underwent chemoradiotherapy. This chain connects TRBV5-1 to TRBJ1-2; perhaps TRBD1 as D (6 bases). The TCR sequence derives from a human donor with HPV-associated anogenital cancer. This CDR3 is CASSLQGTYGYTF. The CDR3 coding sequence is TGCGCCAGCAGCTTGCAGGGGACCTATGGCTACACCTTC.